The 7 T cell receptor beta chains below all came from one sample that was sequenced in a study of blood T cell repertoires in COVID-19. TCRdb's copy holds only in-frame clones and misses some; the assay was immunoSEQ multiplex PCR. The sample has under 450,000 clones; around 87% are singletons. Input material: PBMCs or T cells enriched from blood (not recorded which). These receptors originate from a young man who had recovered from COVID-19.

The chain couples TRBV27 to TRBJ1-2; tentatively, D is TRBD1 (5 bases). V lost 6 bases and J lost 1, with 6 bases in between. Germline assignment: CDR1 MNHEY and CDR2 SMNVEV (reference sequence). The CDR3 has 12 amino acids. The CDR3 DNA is TGTGCCAGCAGGGACATTAACTATGGCTACACCTTC. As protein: CASRDINYGYTF.

CDR3 sequence reads: CASSLAGGPNTGELFF. The CDR3 DNA is TGTGCCAGTAGCCTAGCGGGGGGGCCGAACACCGGGGAGCTGTTTTTT. The rearrangement links TRBV19 to TRBJ2-2, with 12 nucleotides matching TRBD2. J was trimmed by 0 bases and V by 6 bases; bases with no gene match: 2. CDR1 is LNHDA and CDR2 is SQIVND in the germline V gene (reference sequence). CDR3 length: 16 residues. The variable domain in full, with the rest retrieved from reference TRBV19 and TRBJ2-2, is DGGITQSPKYLFRKEGQNVTLSCEQNLNHDAMYWYRQDPGQGLRLIYYSQIVNDFQKGDIAEGYSVSREKKESFPLTVTSAQKNPTAFYLCASSLAGGPNTGELFFGEGSRLTVL.

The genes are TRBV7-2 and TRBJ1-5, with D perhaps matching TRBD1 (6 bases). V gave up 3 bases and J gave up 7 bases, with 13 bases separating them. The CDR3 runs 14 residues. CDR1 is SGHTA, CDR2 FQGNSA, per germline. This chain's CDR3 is CASSFRDTGQPQHF. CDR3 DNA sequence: TGTGCCAGCAGCTTCCGGGACACTGGACAGCCCCAGCATTTT.

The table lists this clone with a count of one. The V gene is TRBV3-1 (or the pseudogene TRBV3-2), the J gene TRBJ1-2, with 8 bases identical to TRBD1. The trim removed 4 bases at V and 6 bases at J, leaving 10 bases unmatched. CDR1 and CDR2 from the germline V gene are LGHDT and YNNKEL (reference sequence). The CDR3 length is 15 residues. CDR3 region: CASSPKGQGSDGYTF. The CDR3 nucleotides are TGTGCCAGCAGCCCAAAAGGACAGGGTAGTGATGGCTACACCTTC.

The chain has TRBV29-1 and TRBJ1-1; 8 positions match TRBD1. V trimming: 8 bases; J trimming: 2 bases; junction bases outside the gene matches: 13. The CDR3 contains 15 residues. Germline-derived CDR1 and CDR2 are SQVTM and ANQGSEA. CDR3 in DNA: TGCAGCACCGGAACCCAGACAGGGGCTAACACTGAAGCTTTCTTT. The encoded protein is CSTGTQTGANTEAFF.

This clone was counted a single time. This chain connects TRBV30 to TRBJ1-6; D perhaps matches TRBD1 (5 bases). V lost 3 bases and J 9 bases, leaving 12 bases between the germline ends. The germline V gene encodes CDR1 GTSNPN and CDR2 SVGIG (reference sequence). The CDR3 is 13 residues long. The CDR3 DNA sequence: TGTGCCTGGAGGGCAGGGCCTAGTTCACCCCTCCACTTT. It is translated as CAWRAGPSSPLHF.

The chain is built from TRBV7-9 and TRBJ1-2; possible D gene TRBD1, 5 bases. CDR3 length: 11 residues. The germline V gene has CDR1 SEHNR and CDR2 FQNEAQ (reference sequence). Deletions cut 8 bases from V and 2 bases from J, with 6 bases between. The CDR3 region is CASAGNYGYTF. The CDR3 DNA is TGTGCCAGCGCAGGGAACTATGGCTACACCTTC.